A single sample is the source of the 8 T cell receptor beta chains below, sequenced in a study of cytomegalovirus exposure and HLA in healthy donors. The study ran its PCR with 60 Vbeta and 13 Jbeta primers. Profiled with immunoSEQ multiplex PCR; TCRdb holds only in-frame clones, not every one. The repertoire holds roughly 180,000 clones, with roughly three quarters as singletons. Specimen: PBMCs. Receptors were obtained from a male donor in good health and CMV-seronegative.

The chain couples TRBV6-1 to TRBJ1-5; 11 bases agree with TRBD1. The germline V gene has CDR1 MNHNS and CDR2 SASEGT. The J segment lost 7 bases and the V segment lost 3 bases, leaving 5 bases of the junction unmatched. CDR3 length equals 15 residues. The CDR3, as DNA: TGTGCCAGCAGTGATCGGACAGGGGGCGGCCAGCCCCAGCATTTT. The encoded protein is CASSDRTGGGQPQHF.

This CDR3 reads CASSLGLTGQETQYF. In DNA, the CDR3 is TGTGCCAGCAGCTTGGGACTCACGGGTCAAGAGACCCAGTACTTC. The V and J genes are TRBV7-9 and TRBJ2-5; D might be TRBD2 (6 bases). The V end lost 3 bases, the J end lost 2 bases, and 13 bases lay between the germline ends. CDR3 length: 15 residues. Per germline, CDR1 SEHNR and CDR2 FQNEAQ (reference sequence).

The chain employs TRBV18 and TRBJ2-2, with 10 bases lining up with TRBD1. Germline loops: CDR1 KGHSH, CDR2 LQKENI. There are 16 residues in the CDR3. V shed 1 base, J shed 5 bases, and the junction held 4 bases outside the gene matches. The CDR3 DNA follows: TGTGCCAGCTCACCACTCCGGGACAGGGGTACCGGGGAGCTGTTTTTT. Protein sequence: CASSPLRDRGTGELFF.

The chain is built from TRBV6-1 and TRBJ1-5; D is undetermined. V shed 1 base and J shed 3 bases, with 13 bases lying between them. This CDR3 has 16 residues. The germline CDR1 and CDR2 sequences are MNHNS and SASEGT. The chain's CDR3 is CASSEEETRNNQPQHF. In DNA form, the CDR3 reads TGTGCCAGCAGTGAAGAAGAGACAAGGAACAATCAGCCCCAGCATTTT.

The CDR3 nucleotides are TGTGCCAGCAGCTTCGCCCCCAGGGATCAGCCCCAGCATTTT. It translates to CASSFAPRDQPQHF. The rearrangement joins TRBV9 to TRBJ1-5; D possibly corresponds to TRBD1 (5 bases). CDR3 size: 14 residues. Trimming shortened V by 4 bases and J by 5 bases, and 13 bases separated the two germline ends. Germline V gene data show CDR1 as SGDLS and CDR2 as YYNGEE.

This clone occurred a few times. This chain uses TRBV6-6 with TRBJ1-2; 7 nucleotides match TRBD1. The CDR3 length is 16 residues. The germline gives CDR1 MNHNY, CDR2 SVGAGI (reference sequence). V lost 0 bases, J lost 8 bases, and 12 bases stayed unmatched. The CDR3 protein is CASSYSVEGADLGYTF. The CDR3 coding sequence is TGTGCCAGCAGTTACTCGGTAGAGGGGGCGGATTTAGGCTACACCTTC.

The rearrangement joins TRBV4-3 to TRBJ2-5, with D uncertain. The CDR3 spans 14 residues. Germline V lookup: CDR1 LGHNA, CDR2 YSLEER. Deletions cut 0 bases from V and 2 bases from J, with 7 bases between. The chain's CDR3 is CASSQDLGQETQYF. The CDR3 coding sequence is TGCGCCAGCAGCCAAGATCTAGGTCAAGAGACCCAGTACTTC.

This clone was observed a few times. This sequence joins TRBV21-1 and TRBJ2-4; the D call of TRBD2 is as the table states it, not checked on the DNA. TRBV21-1 is given as a pseudogene. The CDR3 runs 18 residues. CDR3 sequence reads: CASSKTVQRGGATDIQYF. The DNA of the CDR3 is TGTGCCAGCAGCAAAACAGTGCAGCGGGGGGGCGCCACTGACATTCAGTACTTC.